These 22 T cell receptor beta chains originate from one sample sequenced in a study of shared clonotypes between healthy human individuals. The protocol was immunoSEQ multiplex PCR, while the TCRdb copy is restricted to in-frame clones and leaves out a portion. The sample yields roughly 2,500,000 clones, 90% to 95% seen once. The sample was naive CD4+ T cells from PBMCs. As to subset: CD45RA+ positively selected. These receptor sequences come from a man aged 18 to 29 in good health. Some clones in this sample may be carry-over from other donors' samples.

This clone was observed a handful of times. This rearrangement joins TRBV4-1 to TRBJ1-2, with D uncertain. V lost 1 base to trimming and J lost 8 bases, with 11 bases between them. Germline lookup yields CDR1 MGHRA and CDR2 YSYEKL. The CDR3 has 13 amino acids. The CDR3 nucleotides read TGCGCCAGCAGCCAAGTCTCATTGGGCGGCTACACCTTC. It codes for CASSQVSLGGYTF.

The genes are TRBV5-1 and TRBJ2-3, with TRBD2 matching over 10 bases. The ends lost 0 bases at V and 1 base at J; junction bases unmatched: 8. This CDR3 is built from 18 residues. Per germline, CDR1 SGHRS and CDR2 YFSETQ. CDR3 sequence reads: CASSLEGSSGGRTDTQYF. The CDR3 bases are TGCGCCAGCAGCTTGGAAGGGTCTAGCGGGGGACGCACAGATACGCAGTATTTT.

This clone was detected only once. The J gene is TRBJ1-3, the V gene TRBV29-1, with D hard to call. Per germline, CDR1 SQVTM and CDR2 ANQGSEA. The V end lost 4 bases, the J end lost 0 bases, and 10 bases lay between the germline ends. This CDR3 is 14 amino acids long. CDR3 protein: CSVGSSISGNTIYF. CDR3 in DNA: TGCAGCGTTGGCAGTTCCATCTCTGGAAACACCATATATTTT.

The chain joins TRBV4-1 to TRBJ2-1; D possibly uses TRBD1 or TRBD2 (6 bases each). The germline V and J ends were trimmed by 5 bases and 3 bases, with 14 bases remaining between them. Germline values: CDR1 MGHRA, CDR2 YSYEKL. This CDR3 spans 15 amino acids. The CDR3 reads CASSYLGGLYNEQFF. The CDR3 DNA follows: TGCGCCAGCAGCTATTTAGGGGGGCTCTACAATGAGCAGTTCTTC.

The chain links TRBV27 to TRBJ2-7; tentatively, D is TRBD1 (6 bases). The CDR3 consists of 14 residues. Trimming removed 6 bases at V and 3 bases at J, with 15 bases between. Germline V gene sequence: CDR1 MNHEY, CDR2 SMNVEV (reference sequence). Written as DNA, the CDR3 is TGTGCCAGCAGATACAGGGATTCTAGCTACGAGCAGTACTTC. Protein sequence: CASRYRDSSYEQYF.

This clone occurred a few times. The chain links TRBV7-2 to TRBJ1-1, with D perhaps TRBD1 (6 bases). Germline V CDR1 and CDR2: SGHTA, FQGNSA. CDR3 length equals 14 residues. V was shortened by 1 base and J by 7 bases, with 13 bases between the two germline ends. The CDR3 is CASSLVARQDEAFF. The CDR3 DNA sequence: TGTGCCAGCAGCTTAGTCGCCCGACAGGATGAAGCTTTCTTT. Looking up the rest from reference TRBV7-2 and TRBJ1-1 gives the full variable domain: GAGVSQSPSNKVTEKGKDVELRCDPISGHTALYWYRQSLGQGLEFLIYFQGNSAPDKSGLPSDRFSAERTGGSVSTLTIQRTQQEDSAVYLCASSLVARQDEAFFGQGTRLTVV.

The chain uses TRBV7-3 and TRBJ1-1, with a tentative D call TRBD1 (6 bases). Trimming took off 2 bases at V and 3 bases at J, with 10 bases between the two ends. Germline-derived CDR1 and CDR2 are SGHTA and FQGTGA. The CDR3 totals 14 residues. The chain's CDR3 is CASSLGQRDTEAFF. In DNA, the CDR3 is TGTGCCAGCAGCTTAGGACAGCGGGACACTGAAGCTTTCTTT.

V and J are TRBV28 and TRBJ2-7; unclear D gene. V shed 2 bases and J shed 2 bases, with 10 bases lying between them. CDR1 is MDHEN, CDR2 SYDVKM, per germline. The length of the CDR3 is 14 residues. The CDR3 protein is CASSLPGSPYEQYF. CDR3 in DNA: TGTGCCAGCAGTTTACCCGGAAGCCCCTACGAGCAGTACTTC.

This chain uses TRBV18 with TRBJ1-5, with 8 bases that match TRBD1. The CDR3 is 16 residues long. Germline CDR1 KGHSH, CDR2 LQKENI. J was trimmed by 4 bases and V by 1 base; bases with no gene match: 6. The CDR3 is CASSPQRTGLNQPQHF. The CDR3 DNA reads as TGTGCCAGCTCACCACAACGGACAGGGTTAAATCAGCCCCAGCATTTT.

This chain connects TRBV4-3 to TRBJ2-1; 7 bases fit TRBD2. Germline V gene data show CDR1 as LGHNA and CDR2 as YSLEER. Trimming cost V 0 bases and J 8 bases; bases outside gene matches: 10. This CDR3 has 16 residues. CDR3 region: CASSQELSRERHEQFF. The CDR3 DNA reads as TGCGCCAGCAGCCAAGAACTTTCGCGGGAGAGGCATGAGCAGTTCTTC.

The gene calls are TRBV2 and TRBJ2-7; possibly TRBD2 for D (5 bases). CDR1 SNHLY and CDR2 FYNNEI come from the germline V gene. The CDR3 contains 15 residues. Trimming took 6 bases from V and 0 from J, leaving 15 bases between them. In DNA, the CDR3 is TGTGCCAGCAGCGTCCTGTGGAGCGGCTCCTACGAGCAGTACTTC. Amino acids: CASSVLWSGSYEQYF. Complete variable domain (other parts from reference TRBV2 and TRBJ2-7): EPEVTQTPSHQVTQMGQEVILRCVPISNHLYFYWYRQILGQKVEFLVSFYNNEISEKSEIFDDQFSVERPDGSNFTLKIRSTKLEDSAMYFCASSVLWSGSYEQYFGPGTRLTVT.

This clone was seen a single time. The chain links TRBV5-1 to TRBJ2-2; 10 bases fit TRBD2. J gave up 3 bases and V 4 bases, and 9 bases lay outside the gene matches. CDR3 length: 17 amino acids. The germline V gene encodes CDR1 SGHRS and CDR2 YFSETQ. CDR3 sequence (DNA): TGCGCCAGCAGCGTACAAGCGGGAGGGCCTTACACCGGGGAGCTGTTTTTT. Its translation: CASSVQAGGPYTGELFF.

V gene TRBV9 combines with J gene TRBJ1-1; 8 nucleotides line up with TRBD1. With V trimmed by 0 bases and J by 9 bases, 13 bases remained unmatched. CDR3 length: 16 amino acids. The V gene's germline CDR1 is SGDLS and CDR2 YYNGEE. CDR3 in amino acids: CASSVDGQGTPAKAFF. The CDR3 nucleotides are TGTGCCAGCAGCGTAGATGGACAGGGTACACCTGCTAAAGCTTTCTTT.

In the case of this clone: This same CDR3 is encoded by further DNA sequences in the sample. The V call is TRBV10-3, the J call TRBJ1-3; no firm D call. V dropped 4 bases and J dropped 0 bases, with 7 bases sitting between them. Per germline, CDR1 ENHRY and CDR2 SYGVKD. The CDR3 runs to 14 residues. The CDR3 nucleotides are TGTGCCATCAGTGCAGACTACTCTGGAAACACCATATATTTT. Its protein is CAISADYSGNTIYF.

This chain uses TRBV28 with TRBJ2-7; D unresolved. Germline V gene lookup returns CDR1 MDHEN and CDR2 SYDVKM. CDR3 length: 15 amino acids. The germline V and J ends were trimmed by 2 bases and 3 bases, with 14 bases remaining between them. For the CDR3, the DNA is TGTGCCAGCAGTTTAGCTCTCGGTTATCTCTACGAGCAGTACTTC. Encoded protein: CASSLALGYLYEQYF.

The chain recombines TRBV28 with TRBJ2-5, with TRBD2 identical over 8 bases. Germline CDR1 MDHEN, CDR2 SYDVKM. The CDR3 length is 14 residues. After removal of 8 bases from V and 2 bases from J, the junction contained 7 bases not matched to a gene. CDR3 residues: CASARGGTQETQYF. In DNA, the CDR3 is TGTGCCAGCGCCCGCGGGGGGACACAAGAGACCCAGTACTTC.

V usage is TRBV5-1 and J usage is TRBJ2-5; TRBD2 is a possible D gene (6 bases). This CDR3 region has 15 residues. Trimming cost V 5 bases and J 3 bases, with 17 bases left between them. The V gene's germline CDR1 is SGHRS and CDR2 YFSETQ. CDR3 sequence reads: CASSTGGHVKETQYF. The CDR3 bases are TGCGCCAGCAGTACCGGAGGGCATGTTAAAGAGACCCAGTACTTC.

The chain carries TRBV28 and TRBJ2-6; tentatively, D is TRBD1 or TRBD2 (6 bases each). Deletions cut 4 bases from V and 4 bases from J, with 20 bases between. This CDR3 is built from 18 residues. Germline V gene data show CDR1 as MDHEN and CDR2 as SYDVKM. The CDR3 DNA reads TGTGCCAGCAGTTCCCCGGGGGTAGGGGGAATCGGGGCCAACGTCCTGACTTTC. Its protein is CASSSPGVGGIGANVLTF. The whole variable domain, remainder taken from reference TRBV28 and TRBJ2-6, is DVKVTQSSRYLVKRTGEKVFLECVQDMDHENMFWYRQDPGLGLRLIYFSYDVKMKEKGDIPEGYSVSREKKERFSLILESASTNQTSMYLCASSSPGVGGIGANVLTFGAGSRLTVL.

The chain joins TRBV7-2 to TRBJ2-7; TRBD2 matches 9 bases. CDR3 length: 15 residues. The V segment lost 6 bases and the J segment 5 bases; nucleotides outside the gene matches: 11. From germline, CDR1 is SGHTA and CDR2 FQGNSA. CDR3 sequence: CASRIGGGRVDEQYF. CDR3 nucleotide sequence: TGTGCCAGCAGGATCGGGGGCGGGAGGGTCGACGAGCAGTACTTC.

The V call is TRBV28, the J call TRBJ2-7; TRBD1 is a possible D gene (6 bases). V dropped 7 bases and J dropped 2 bases, with 18 bases sitting between them. In germline, CDR1 is MDHEN, CDR2 SYDVKM. CDR3 size: 15 residues. The CDR3 loop is CASTLLGGQPYEQYF. The CDR3 region has the DNA TGTGCCAGCACCTTGCTAGGTGGACAGCCCTACGAGCAGTACTTC.

Worth noting for this clone: The same CDR3 is also encoded by other DNA sequences in this sample. J is TRBJ2-4 and V is TRBV28; the D is unclear. The CDR3 spans 14 residues. V dropped 0 bases and J dropped 1 base, with 4 bases sitting between them. Germline V lookup: CDR1 MDHEN, CDR2 SYDVKM. The CDR3 region has the DNA TGTGCCAGCAGTTTATGGGGGGCCAAAAACATTCAGTACTTC. This translates into CASSLWGAKNIQYF.

This rearrangement joins TRBV5-8 to TRBJ1-3; D might be TRBD1 (5 bases). V lost 7 bases and J 0 bases, leaving 8 bases between the germline ends. This CDR3 has 13 amino acids. CDR1 and CDR2 from the germline V gene are SGHTS and YDEGEE. As DNA, the CDR3 is TGTGCCAGCGGGACGGACTCTGGAAACACCATATATTTT. This encodes CASGTDSGNTIYF.